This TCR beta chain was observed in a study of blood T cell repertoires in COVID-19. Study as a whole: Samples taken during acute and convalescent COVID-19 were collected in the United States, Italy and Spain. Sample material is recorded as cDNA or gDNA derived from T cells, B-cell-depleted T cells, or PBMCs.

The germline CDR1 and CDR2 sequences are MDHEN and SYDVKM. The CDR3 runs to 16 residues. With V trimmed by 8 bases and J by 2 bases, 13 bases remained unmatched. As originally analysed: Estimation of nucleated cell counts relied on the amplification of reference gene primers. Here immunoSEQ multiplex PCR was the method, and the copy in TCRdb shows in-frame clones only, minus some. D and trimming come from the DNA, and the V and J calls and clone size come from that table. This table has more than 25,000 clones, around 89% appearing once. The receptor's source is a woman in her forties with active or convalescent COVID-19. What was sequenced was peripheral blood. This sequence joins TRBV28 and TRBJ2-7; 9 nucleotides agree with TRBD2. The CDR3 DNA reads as TGTGCCAGCGCCCCTGGTCGGCTAGCGGGAACCTACGAGCAGTACTTC. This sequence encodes CASAPGRLAGTYEQYF. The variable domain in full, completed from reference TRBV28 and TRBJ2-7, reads DVKVTQSSRYLVKRTGEKVFLECVQDMDHENMFWYRQDPGLGLRLIYFSYDVKMKEKGDIPEGYSVSREKKERFSLILESASTNQTSMYLCASAPGRLAGTYEQYFGPGTRLTVT.